Below, one TCR beta chain is given with its context. This CDR3 spans 12 amino acids. The trim removed 6 bases at V and 13 bases at J, leaving 6 bases unmatched. Germline CDR1 and CDR2: MNHEY and SVGAGI. Survey-level TCR beta sequencing used the immunoSEQ assay. Sequenced by immunoSEQ multiplex PCR; TCRdb stores in-frame clones only, minus some. The sample lists around 50,000 clones, 85% to 95% occurring once. The material sequenced was PBMCs. The origin of this receptor is a man in his forties with rheumatoid arthritis. The gene calls are TRBV6-5 and TRBJ1-6, with 7 bases that match TRBD1. CDR3 sequence reads: CASSLQGSPLHF. The CDR3 DNA sequence: TGTGCCAGCAGCTTACAGGGGTCGCCCCTCCACTTT.